Listed here are 26 T cell receptor beta chains from one sample, sequenced in a study of OX40 agonist ivuxolimab in advanced cancers. Profiling relied on immunoSEQ multiplex PCR, and the TCRdb table lists in-frame clones only, not all of them. This sample has 48,000 or so clones, with 85% to 90% found just once. Sequenced here: CD4+ or CD8+ T cells sorted from blood, sampled in a trial of the OX40 agonist ivuxolimab. Every receptor here comes from an adult with an advanced solid tumor such as melanoma, head and neck, liver or kidney cancer.

This chain uses TRBV4-3 with TRBJ2-2, with D possibly matching TRBD1 (6 bases). CDR1 is LGHNA, CDR2 YSLEER, per germline. V was clipped by 0 bases and J by 4 bases, with 9 bases between them. This CDR3 has 15 residues. CDR3 nucleotides: TGCGCCAGCAGCCAAGACAGGGGCGCCACCGGGGAGCTGTTTTTT. Translation gives CASSQDRGATGELFF.

This sequence joins TRBV7-8 and TRBJ1-5, with TRBD1 identical over 7 bases. This CDR3 has 15 residues. Germline V CDR1 and CDR2: SGHVS, FQNEAQ. Trimming took 2 bases from V and 5 from J; bases not matched to a gene: 6. The CDR3 loop is CASSLPGTEDQPQHF. CDR3 DNA: TGTGCCAGCAGCTTACCCGGGACAGAAGATCAGCCCCAGCATTTT.

The chain employs TRBV27 and TRBJ1-6, with a possible D match to TRBD1 (6 bases). Germline V lookup: CDR1 MNHEY, CDR2 SMNVEV (reference sequence). The germline V and J ends were trimmed by 6 bases and 4 bases, with 7 bases remaining between them. The CDR3 loop spans 13 amino acids. CDR3 residues: CASRGAYNSPLHF. In DNA, the CDR3 is TGTGCCAGCAGGGGGGCTTATAATTCACCCCTCCACTTT.

V is TRBV9 and J is TRBJ2-3, with D tentatively TRBD1 or TRBD2 (6 bases each). This CDR3 spans 14 amino acids. Germline V gene sequence: CDR1 SGDLS, CDR2 YYNGEE. The V end was cut by 0 bases, the J end by 4 bases, with 9 bases between. CDR3 sequence reads: CASSVVGGPDTQYF. DNA of the CDR3: TGTGCCAGCAGCGTAGTTGGGGGGCCAGATACGCAGTATTTT.

A remark on this clone: Mismatch with germline at one junction end may stem from a read error. V is TRBV13 and J is TRBJ2-7; 8 positions agree with TRBD1. CDR1 PRHDT and CDR2 FYEKMQ come from the germline V gene (reference sequence). The CDR3 loop spans 14 amino acids. CDR3 in DNA: TGTGCCAGCAGTTTAGAGAGGACAGGGACCGAGCAGTACTTC. This encodes CASSLERTGTEQYF.

V and J are TRBV7-6 and TRBJ2-7; TRBD1 or TRBD2 may be the D gene (7 bases each). Trimming took off 2 bases at V and 4 bases at J, with 12 bases between the two ends. CDR1 and CDR2 (germline): SGHVS, FNYEAQ. The CDR3 contains 14 residues. CDR3 sequence (DNA): TGTGCCAGCAGCTTAACAGGGGAGGGTTACGAGCAGTACTTC. It specifies CASSLTGEGYEQYF.

This chain joins TRBV6-5 and TRBJ2-7; 8 bases align to TRBD2. Germline V gene data show CDR1 as MNHEY and CDR2 as SVGAGI. The junction had 5 bases not matched to a gene; V was cut back by 2 bases and J by 5 bases. This CDR3 region has 14 residues. The CDR3 bases are TGTGCCAGCAGTTACGCGGCGGGGGGTGACGAGCAGTACTTC. Amino acid sequence: CASSYAAGGDEQYF.

This rearrangement joins TRBV4-1 to TRBJ2-2; TRBD1 might be the D (5 bases). Trimming left V 0 bases short and J 6 bases short, with 5 bases between. This CDR3 has 13 amino acids. Per germline, CDR1 MGHRA and CDR2 YSYEKL. The CDR3 protein is CASSQDRAGELFF. CDR3 DNA: TGCGCCAGCAGCCAAGACAGGGCCGGGGAGCTGTTTTTT.

The chain recombines TRBV13 with TRBJ1-1; D is perhaps TRBD1 (6 bases). Germline V CDR1 and CDR2: PRHDT, FYEKMQ (reference sequence). With 0 bases removed from V and 0 bases from J, the gap between germline ends came to 11 bases. The CDR3 spans 16 residues. In DNA form, the CDR3 reads TGTGCCAGCAGCTTAGGGGACAGTATTTTGAACACTGAAGCTTTCTTT. It specifies CASSLGDSILNTEAFF.

The chain combines TRBV5-1 with TRBJ2-7; the D gene is possibly TRBD1 (5 bases). Germline values: CDR1 SGHRS, CDR2 YFSETQ. The CDR3 spans 12 residues. The V and J ends lost 7 bases and 2 bases respectively, with 10 bases between them. CDR3 protein: CASGQGTYEQYF. CDR3 nucleotides: TGCGCCAGCGGGCAGGGCACCTACGAGCAGTACTTC.

This chain joins TRBV27 and TRBJ2-7; D ambiguous. The CDR3 spans 12 residues. Trimming shortened V by 3 bases and J by 6 bases, and 9 bases separated the two germline ends. Germline-derived CDR1 and CDR2 are MNHEY and SMNVEV (reference sequence). The CDR3 reads CASSLVGREQYF. CDR3 coding DNA: TGTGCCAGCAGTTTGGTCGGCCGCGAGCAGTACTTC.

J is TRBJ2-7 and V is TRBV6-5; D possibly corresponds to TRBD1 (6 bases). The CDR3 runs 15 residues. The V gene lost 6 bases and the J gene lost 0 bases, with 15 bases spanning the gap. From germline, CDR1 is MNHEY and CDR2 SVGAGI. In nucleotides, the CDR3 is TGTGCCAGCAGACCCGGGACAAAAACCTCCTACGAGCAGTACTTC. Amino acid sequence: CASRPGTKTSYEQYF.

The chain couples TRBV14 to TRBJ1-1; 9 bases line up with TRBD1. Per the germline V gene, CDR1 is SGHDN and CDR2 is FVKESK. V lost 1 base, J lost 5 bases, and 2 bases stayed unmatched. The CDR3 is 14 residues long. Here the CDR3 reads CASSQAGTGTEAFF. In DNA form, the CDR3 reads TGTGCCAGCAGCCAAGCCGGGACAGGGACTGAAGCTTTCTTT.

This clone was seen only once. CDR3 nucleotide sequence: TGTGCCAGCAGCCAAGTGGACAGGGGAGGACCTGAAGCTTTCTTT. Its translation is CASSQVDRGGPEAFF. J is TRBJ1-1 and V is TRBV7-9, with 9 bases lining up with TRBD1. J lost 6 bases, V lost 5 bases, and 10 bases had no gene match. Germline assignment: CDR1 SEHNR and CDR2 FQNEAQ (reference sequence). The CDR3 covers 15 residues.

The chain has TRBV28 and TRBJ2-3, with 8 bases lining up with TRBD1. The ends lost 5 bases at V and 0 bases at J; junction bases unmatched: 4. The germline V gene encodes CDR1 MDHEN and CDR2 SYDVKM. The CDR3 is 15 amino acids. CDR3 region: CASSPDRASTDTQYF. The CDR3 DNA is TGTGCCAGCAGTCCGGACAGGGCTAGCACAGATACGCAGTATTTT.

The V gene is TRBV5-1, the J gene TRBJ2-2; D gene ambiguous. The CDR3 extends over 14 amino acids. Trimming left V 2 bases short and J 5 bases short, with 10 bases between. CDR1 and CDR2 from the germline V gene are SGHRS and YFSETQ. Here the CDR3 DNA reads TGCGCCAGCAGCTTCTACCTGAGTACCGGGGAGCTGTTTTTT. Translation gives CASSFYLSTGELFF.

The chain employs TRBV5-1 and TRBJ2-7; a possible D gene is TRBD2 (6 bases). The CDR3 consists of 14 residues. Trimming took off 0 bases at V and 0 bases at J, with 7 bases between the two ends. Per germline, CDR1 SGHRS and CDR2 YFSETQ. The CDR3 sequence: CASSLVGGSYEQYF. CDR3 coding DNA: TGCGCCAGCAGCTTGGTGGGGGGCTCCTACGAGCAGTACTTC.

V gene TRBV30 combines with J gene TRBJ2-7, with D possibly being TRBD1 or TRBD2 (5 bases each). CDR1 and CDR2 from the germline V gene are GTSNPN and SVGIG (reference sequence). V was pared by 5 bases and J by 3 bases, with 8 bases between. CDR3 length: 11 residues. The CDR3 nucleotides are TGTGCCTGGGCAGGGAGCTACGAGCAGTACTTC. This sequence encodes CAWAGSYEQYF.

The chain joins TRBV19 to TRBJ2-7, with D possibly being TRBD1 (5 bases). The germline gives CDR1 LNHDA, CDR2 SQIVND (reference sequence). CDR3 length equals 11 residues. V lost 11 bases to trimming and J lost 6 bases, with 14 bases between them. CDR3 nucleotides: TGTGCCCCTTCGGTGGGGCTCGAGCAGTACTTC. This codes for CAPSVGLEQYF.

The chain links TRBV28 to TRBJ1-1; 7 nucleotides line up with TRBD1. Germline CDR1 MDHEN, CDR2 SYDVKM. The CDR3 is made up of 15 amino acids. V was pared by 7 bases and J by 6 bases, with 14 bases of the junction left unmatched. CDR3 sequence (DNA): TGTGCCAGCAACCTACTGACAGGGACAAGTGCTGAAGCTTTCTTT. It yields the protein CASNLLTGTSAEAFF.

The V gene is TRBV7-2, the J gene TRBJ2-7, with 9 bases lining up with TRBD1. Per germline, CDR1 SGHTA and CDR2 FQGNSA. V lost 5 bases, J lost 6 bases, and 5 bases stayed unmatched. This CDR3 region has 13 residues. The CDR3 bases are TGTGCCAGCAGCATTGGGACAGGGATCGAGCAGTACTTC. It encodes CASSIGTGIEQYF. Filled out from reference TRBV7-2 and TRBJ2-7, the complete variable domain reads GAGVSQSPSNKVTEKGKDVELRCDPISGHTALYWYRQSLGQGLEFLIYFQGNSAPDKSGLPSDRFSAERTGGSVSTLTIQRTQQEDSAVYLCASSIGTGIEQYFGPGTRLTVT.

The V gene is TRBV2, the J gene TRBJ2-5; D not certain. From germline, CDR1 is SNHLY and CDR2 FYNNEI. The CDR3 is made up of 13 amino acids. V dropped 4 bases and J dropped 5 bases, with 11 bases sitting between them. This chain's CDR3 is CASSGKGGETQYF. The CDR3 coding sequence is TGTGCCAGCAGTGGGAAGGGTGGGGAGACCCAGTACTTC.

The chain combines TRBV7-8 with TRBJ2-7; no reliable D call. The CDR3 has 13 residues. The V gene's germline CDR1 is SGHVS and CDR2 FQNEAQ. The V end was cut by 3 bases, the J end by 1 base, with 7 bases between. CDR3 DNA sequence: TGTGCCAGCAGCTTTTCAGTTTCCTACGAGCAGTACTTC. Translation: CASSFSVSYEQYF.

The count of this clone is one. The chain uses TRBV6-5 and TRBJ1-4; TRBD1 matches at 9 bases. This CDR3 spans 14 amino acids. Trimming at V came to 4 bases and at J to 6 bases, leaving 3 bases not matched to a gene. Germline-derived CDR1 and CDR2 are MNHEY and SVGAGI. DNA of the CDR3: TGTGCCAGCAGTTGGGGACAGGGCGATGAAAAACTGTTTTTT. This codes for CASSWGQGDEKLFF.

This clone was detected only once. The J gene is TRBJ2-7, the V gene TRBV5-1; D is unresolved. CDR1 is SGHRS, CDR2 YFSETQ, per germline. With 4 bases removed from V and 4 bases from J, the gap between germline ends came to 9 bases. The CDR3 covers 12 residues. For the CDR3, the DNA is TGCGCCAGCAGCCAAGACCCGTACGAGCAGTACTTC. This gives the protein CASSQDPYEQYF.

This clone came up a few times. The chain links TRBV29-1 to TRBJ2-7, with D possibly matching TRBD1 (5 bases). The V gene lost 5 bases and the J gene lost 2 bases, with 16 bases spanning the gap. This CDR3 contains 14 residues. Germline assignment: CDR1 SQVTM and CDR2 ANQGSEA. DNA for the CDR3: TGCAGCGTTTATCAGGGAACCTCTGCCTACGAGCAGTACTTC. Translation: CSVYQGTSAYEQYF.